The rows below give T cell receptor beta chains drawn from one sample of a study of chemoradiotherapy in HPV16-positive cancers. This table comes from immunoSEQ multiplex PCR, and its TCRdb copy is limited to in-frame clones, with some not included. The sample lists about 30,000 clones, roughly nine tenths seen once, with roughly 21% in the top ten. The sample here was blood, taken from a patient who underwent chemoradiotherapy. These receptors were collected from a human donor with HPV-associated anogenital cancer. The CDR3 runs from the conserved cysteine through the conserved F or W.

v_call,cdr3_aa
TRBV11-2,CASSFPFRGRDYGYTF
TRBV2,CASSEASSGSVWREQFF
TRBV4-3,CASSQELGPNSPLHF
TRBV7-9,CASSAGYGNQPQHF
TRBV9,CASSVDPDTQYF
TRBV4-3,CASSQDRDSRPFF
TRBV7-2,CASSRDFLREQYF
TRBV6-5,CASRTPAGGGETQYF
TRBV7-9,CASSSTRGDGELFF
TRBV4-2,CASSPGTSGYEQYF
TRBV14,CASRLQEGEASTQYF
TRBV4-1,CASTTAGGIEKGYGYTF
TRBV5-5,CASSLAGMYNEKLFF
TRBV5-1,CASSQDRASTEAFF
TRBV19,CASRIWGGNQPQHF
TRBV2,CASSVRMIASGNTIYF
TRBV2,CASIQTIVGMNTEAFF
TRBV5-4,CASSAQGKGSYNEQFF
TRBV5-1,CASSLSGENTEAFF
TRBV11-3,CASSLVGQGSSNQPQHF
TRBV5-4,CASSFRTSGAEQYF
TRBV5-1,CASSLDPTGVYGYTF
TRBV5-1,CASSLVPSGTYNEQFF
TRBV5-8,CASSLGQDYGYTF
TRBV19,CASRTGYNEQFF
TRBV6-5,CASSYSAGDHSPLHF
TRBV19,CASSLSGQGPAPLHF
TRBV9,CASSPSRGDYGYTF
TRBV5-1,CASSPHWEGKVMLTF
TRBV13,CASSIGLTDQPQHF
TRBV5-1,CASSLTTISTAEAFF
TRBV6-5,CASSYAQNWGSGELFF
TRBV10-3,CAISERSSYNEQFF
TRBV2,CASGPSYEQYF
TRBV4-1,CASQQAGVDTQYF
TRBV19,CASSLSSSQGQSDF
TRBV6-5,CAISPGTGDTEAFF
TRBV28,CASSLVGLSGNTIYF
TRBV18,CASSRPGQGKYGYTF
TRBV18,CASSPARSDGTNEKLFF
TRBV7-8,CASSLTGGPETQYF
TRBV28,CASSLSRPAGWSFSPFF
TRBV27,CASSSGIAGGETQYF
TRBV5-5,CASSGGEVTQYF
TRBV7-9,CASSSVRATEAFF
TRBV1,CTSFYEQYF